The 32 T cell receptor beta chains reported below all come from one sample, sequenced in a study of shared T cell receptors in the human thymus. TCRdb keeps only in-frame clones here, not all; method: immunoSEQ multiplex PCR. There are around 730,000 clones in the sample; 75% to 90% occur only once, and roughly 0.01% lies in the top ten. The same data also went into a second study, on human thymus T cells.

The material sequenced was thymocytes. The receptors were gathered from a girl under three years old with a congenital heart defect.

J is TRBJ2-7 and V is TRBV5-1; tentative D call: TRBD1 (6 bases). The CDR3 has 14 residues. Germline values: CDR1 SGHRS, CDR2 YFSETQ. V lost 4 bases and J lost 2, with 13 bases in between. The CDR3 reads CASSGGQVPYEQYF. The CDR3 region has the DNA TGCGCCAGCAGCGGGGGACAAGTACCCTACGAGCAGTACTTC.

V and J are TRBV11-2 and TRBJ1-1, with 11 bases lining up with TRBD1. CDR3 length equals 17 residues. V shed 3 bases and J 3 bases; nucleotides not matched to a gene: 9. Germline V gene data show CDR1 as SGHAT and CDR2 as FQNNGV. The chain's CDR3 is CASSFLGQGVGDTEAFF. CDR3 coding DNA: TGTGCCAGCAGCTTCCTGGGACAGGGGGTGGGGGACACTGAAGCTTTCTTT.

The CDR3 DNA follows: TGTGCCAGCAGCCACGGACAGCTGAACACCGGGGAGCTGTTTTTT. The encoded protein is CASSHGQLNTGELFF. The chain employs TRBV5-6 and TRBJ2-2; D is possibly TRBD1 (6 bases). Germline CDR1 is SGHDT and CDR2 is YYEEEE. The V and J ends lost 4 bases and 1 base respectively, with 11 bases between them. The CDR3 loop spans 15 amino acids.

The chain uses TRBV29-1 and TRBJ2-5, with 9 bases lining up with TRBD1. V lost 7 bases to trimming and J lost 2 bases; unmatched junction nucleotides: 2. The CDR3 sequence is 12 residues long. Germline V gene lookup returns CDR1 SQVTM and CDR2 ANQGSEA. CDR3 region: CSGQGGQETQYF. CDR3 coding DNA: TGCAGCGGACAGGGGGGGCAAGAGACCCAGTACTTC.

V is TRBV5-1 and J is TRBJ2-3; TRBD2 might be the D (5 bases). The CDR3 length is 15 residues. V lost 1 base and J 3 bases, leaving 12 bases between the germline ends. The V gene's germline CDR1 is SGHRS and CDR2 YFSETQ. The CDR3 nucleotides are TGCGCCAGCAGCTTGCGTGCAGCGGAAACAGATACGCAGTATTTT. Translating it yields CASSLRAAETDTQYF.

The CDR3 DNA reads TGTGCCAGCAGCCAACCCTCCCGGGAAAGGGAACCCGCCTACGAGCAGTACTTC. The encoded protein is CASSQPSREREPAYEQYF. The chain is built from TRBV14 and TRBJ2-7, with D possibly matching TRBD2 (5 bases). The CDR3 length is 18 residues. Trimming stripped 2 bases from V and 2 bases from J, with 22 bases between. The germline V gene encodes CDR1 SGHDN and CDR2 FVKESK.

This clone was counted a few times. The rearrangement joins TRBV7-8 to TRBJ1-5, with a tentative D call TRBD1 (6 bases). The CDR3 runs 13 residues. Germline V gene data show CDR1 as SGHVS and CDR2 as FQNEAQ. V dropped 5 bases and J dropped 9 bases, with 14 bases sitting between them. The CDR3 nucleotides are TGTGCCAGCAGCCATCTCAGGGGAGCGCCCCAGCATTTT. Its protein product is CASSHLRGAPQHF.

The chain employs TRBV25-1 and TRBJ2-5; TRBD1 matches at 10 bases. The CDR3 is 17 residues long. Trimming removed 6 bases from V and 4 bases from J; junction bases left unmatched: 14. Germline V gene data show CDR1 as MGHDK and CDR2 as SYGVNS. CDR3 residues: CASSEGEDRGRGETQYF. The DNA of the CDR3 is TGTGCCAGCAGCGAAGGAGAAGACAGGGGGCGCGGAGAGACCCAGTACTTC.

The gene calls are TRBV19 and TRBJ1-1, with D tentatively TRBD1 (5 bases). V was trimmed by 6 bases and J by 5 bases, leaving 16 bases between them. Germline V gene lookup returns CDR1 LNHDA and CDR2 SQIVND (reference sequence). The CDR3 is 14 residues long. The CDR3 sequence: CASSLRGVGTEAFF. The CDR3 nucleotides are TGTGCCAGTAGCCTCCGGGGGGTGGGAACTGAAGCTTTCTTT.

The rearrangement uses TRBV5-8 and TRBJ1-5, with TRBD1 identical over 7 bases. The CDR3 is 19 residues long. Germline V lookup: CDR1 SGHTS, CDR2 YDEGEE. Trimming took 5 bases from V and 4 from J; bases not matched to a gene: 21. In DNA, the CDR3 is TGTGCCAGCAGGGTGACGGGACAGAGGTTACCTGGTCTAAATCAGCCCCAGCATTTT. Amino acids: CASRVTGQRLPGLNQPQHF.

The chain recombines TRBV7-2 with TRBJ2-4; D unclear. Germline CDR1 is SGHTA and CDR2 is FQGNSA. The CDR3 is made up of 16 amino acids. The ends were cut back, 1 base at V and 3 bases at J, with 13 bases in the middle. In DNA form, the CDR3 reads TGTGCCAGCAGCTTAGTGTTAGTCACAGTCAAAAACATTCAGTACTTC. Protein product: CASSLVLVTVKNIQYF.

The genes are TRBV28 and TRBJ1-2; D is unclear. V lost 0 bases and J lost 4, with 12 bases in between. Germline V gene sequence: CDR1 MDHEN, CDR2 SYDVKM. The CDR3 loop spans 15 amino acids. CDR3 nucleotides: TGTGCCAGCAGTTTATGCACAGCGGATGTCTATGGCTACACCTTC. It specifies CASSLCTADVYGYTF.

This chain uses TRBV28 with TRBJ1-1; perhaps TRBD1 as D (5 bases). With 5 bases removed from V and 6 bases from J, the gap between germline ends came to 10 bases. The CDR3 is made up of 12 amino acids. Germline V lookup: CDR1 MDHEN, CDR2 SYDVKM. Written as DNA, the CDR3 is TGTGCCAGCAGTGGGGGAGGGGCTGAAGCTTTCTTT. The encoded protein is CASSGGGAEAFF.

The genes are TRBV7-3 and TRBJ2-7; TRBD1 is a possible D gene (5 bases). Germline V CDR1 and CDR2: SGHTA, FQGTGA. V was trimmed by 3 bases and J by 5 bases, leaving 11 bases between them. CDR3 length: 13 residues. CDR3 bases: TGTGCCAGCAGCTTCGGAAGGGGCCACGAGCAGTACTTC. Protein sequence: CASSFGRGHEQYF.

J is TRBJ1-2 and V is TRBV27; TRBD1 agrees at 8 bases. The V gene's germline CDR1 is MNHEY and CDR2 SMNVEV (reference sequence). Unmatched junction bases numbered 5, after V lost 6 bases and J lost 5 bases. The CDR3 spans 13 residues. For the CDR3, the DNA is TGTGCCAGCAGGGACAGGGAGAGGTATGGCTACACCTTC. Translation: CASRDRERYGYTF.

The rearrangement joins TRBV7-9 to TRBJ2-3; TRBD1 aligns across 11 bases. Trimming took 2 bases from V and 3 from J; bases not matched to a gene: 1. This CDR3 has 15 residues. CDR1 SEHNR and CDR2 FQNEAQ come from the germline V gene (reference sequence). CDR3 protein: CASSLWDRGTDTQYF. CDR3 in DNA: TGTGCCAGCAGCTTATGGGACAGGGGGACAGATACGCAGTATTTT. The full variable domain, its missing parts supplied by reference TRBV7-9 and TRBJ2-3, is DTGVSQNPRHKITKRGQNVTFRCDPISEHNRLYWYRQTLGQGPEFLTYFQNEAQLEKSRLLSDRFSAERPKGSFSTLEIQRTEQGDSAMYLCASSLWDRGTDTQYFGPGTRLTVL.

The chain carries TRBV4-1 and TRBJ1-1, with 9 bases that match TRBD1. This CDR3 comprises 15 residues. V gave up 1 base and J gave up 5 bases; unmatched junction bases: 5. CDR1 MGHRA and CDR2 YSYEKL come from the germline V gene. CDR3 loop: CASSQGDRVITEAFF. CDR3 nucleotides: TGCGCCAGCAGCCAAGGGGACAGGGTTATTACTGAAGCTTTCTTT.

This chain uses TRBV4-2 with TRBJ1-2; 9 bases are shared with TRBD1. The CDR3 runs 15 residues. Germline V gene data show CDR1 as LGHNA and CDR2 as YNFKEQ. The V segment lost 4 bases and the J segment 6 bases; nucleotides outside the gene matches: 9. This chain's CDR3 is CASSRTGGKEHGYTF. CDR3 sequence (DNA): TGTGCCAGCAGCCGAACAGGGGGCAAAGAACATGGCTACACCTTC.

This chain links TRBV5-1 with TRBJ2-7, with TRBD2 as a possible D gene (6 bases). This CDR3 is built from 14 residues. Germline assignment: CDR1 SGHRS and CDR2 YFSETQ. V was clipped by 0 bases and J by 2 bases, with 9 bases between them. CDR3 bases: TGCGCCAGCAGCTTGGCCGGGAGCGCCTACGAGCAGTACTTC. Protein: CASSLAGSAYEQYF.

The J gene is TRBJ1-3, the V gene TRBV9, with 7 bases that match TRBD1. CDR1 and CDR2 (germline): SGDLS, YYNGEE. J gave up 0 bases and V 4 bases, and 7 bases lay outside the gene matches. The CDR3 is 16 amino acids. This chain's CDR3 is CASSTRQGGSGNTIYF. The CDR3 coding sequence is TGTGCCAGCAGCACCCGACAGGGAGGCTCTGGAAACACCATATATTTT.

The V and J genes are TRBV30 and TRBJ2-1; D might be TRBD2 (5 bases). The germline CDR1 and CDR2 sequences are GTSNPN and SVGIG (reference sequence). V was cut by 4 bases and J by 1 base, with 14 bases left in between. The CDR3 extends over 15 amino acids. CDR3 protein: CAWIVLTGSYNEQFF. CDR3 DNA sequence: TGTGCCTGGATTGTATTGACGGGGTCCTACAATGAGCAGTTCTTC.

This chain links TRBV7-9 with TRBJ1-6, with unresolved D. The CDR3 is 11 residues long. CDR1 is SEHNR, CDR2 FQNEAQ, per germline (reference sequence). Trimming took 5 bases from V and 11 from J, leaving 7 bases between them. The CDR3 nucleotides are TGTGCCAGCAGCCCTATCCCACCCCTCCACTTT. Translating it yields CASSPIPPLHF.

With respect to this clone: Sequence at one end of the junction differs from germline and may be a read error. The V call is TRBV6-4, the J call TRBJ2-7; TRBD2 aligns across 14 bases. Looked up from germline, CDR1 is MRHNA and CDR2 is SNTAGT. CDR3 size: 11 residues. The CDR3 here is CARWTSGGLRF. The CDR3 DNA is TGTGCCAGGTGGACTAGCGGGGGGCTTAGATTC.

This clone came up a few times. Here the CDR3 DNA reads TGTGCCAGCAGCTTTTGGGGGGGTTCGCATAATTCACCCCTCCACTTT. Its protein product is CASSFWGGSHNSPLHF. The chain is built from TRBV5-8 and TRBJ1-6; weak D call: TRBD1 (5 bases). V was trimmed by 2 bases and J by 5 bases, leaving 14 bases between them. Germline V gene sequence: CDR1 SGHTS, CDR2 YDEGEE. This CDR3 has 16 residues.

The chain carries TRBV5-1 and TRBJ1-1; tentatively, D is TRBD1 (5 bases). This CDR3 is built from 14 residues. Germline V gene lookup returns CDR1 SGHRS and CDR2 YFSETQ. Trimming cost V 2 bases and J 5 bases, with 13 bases left between them. CDR3 in amino acids: CASSFHTPGTEAFF. DNA of the CDR3: TGCGCCAGCAGCTTTCACACCCCAGGGACTGAAGCTTTCTTT.

The chain employs TRBV4-3 and TRBJ2-7; 12 positions agree with TRBD2. CDR3 length equals 14 residues. J gave up 6 bases and V 4 bases, and 4 bases lay outside the gene matches. Germline V gene sequence: CDR1 LGHNA, CDR2 YSLEER. CDR3 DNA: TGCGCCAGCAGCCCCGGACTAGCGGGGATCGAGCAGTACTTC. Residues: CASSPGLAGIEQYF.

The genes are TRBV11-2 and TRBJ1-2; 9 bases are shared with TRBD1. The V segment lost 4 bases and the J segment 4 bases; nucleotides outside the gene matches: 10. Germline CDR1 SGHAT, CDR2 FQNNGV. This CDR3 region has 16 residues. The CDR3 loop reads CASSSNSEDRGYGYTF. The DNA of the CDR3 is TGTGCCAGCAGCTCAAACTCAGAGGACAGGGGCTATGGCTACACCTTC.

This clone has only a few counts. The V and J genes are TRBV15 and TRBJ1-2; tentatively, D is TRBD1 (5 bases). Between the trimmed V and J ends, which lost 1 base and 6 bases, there was a span of 18 bases. Germline V gene lookup returns CDR1 LNHNV and CDR2 YYDKDF (reference sequence). The CDR3 has 16 residues. CDR3 DNA: TGTGCCACCAGCAGAGTCCTCGTGGGGCCTTACCATGGCTACACCTTC. Translation gives CATSRVLVGPYHGYTF. The complete variable domain, with remaining parts taken from reference TRBV15 and TRBJ1-2, reads DAMVIQNPRYQVTQFGKPVTLSCSQTLNHNVMYWYQQKSSQAPKLLFHYYDKDFNNEADTPDNFQSRRPNTSFCFLDIRSPGLGDTAMYLCATSRVLVGPYHGYTFGSGTRLTVV.

This clone has a single count. V and J are TRBV9 and TRBJ1-1; 7 bases agree with TRBD1. From germline, CDR1 is SGDLS and CDR2 YYNGEE. The trim removed 3 bases at V and 7 bases at J, leaving 9 bases unmatched. The CDR3 runs 14 residues. CDR3 amino acids: CASSERGTAHEAFF. The CDR3 DNA sequence: TGTGCCAGCAGCGAAAGAGGGACAGCCCATGAAGCTTTCTTT.

The CDR3 sequence is CASSPNRLVQGASSGSYEQYF. CDR3 bases: TGTGCCAGCAGTCCAAACCGCCTGGTGCAGGGGGCGAGTTCGGGGTCCTACGAGCAGTACTTC. This chain connects TRBV28 to TRBJ2-7, with TRBD1 identical over 8 bases. The junction had 25 bases not matched to a gene; V was cut back by 5 bases and J by 1 base. Per the germline V gene, CDR1 is MDHEN and CDR2 is SYDVKM. The CDR3 totals 21 residues.

V usage is TRBV9 and J usage is TRBJ1-2; the D gene is possibly TRBD1 (6 bases). The germline CDR1 and CDR2 sequences are SGDLS and YYNGEE. The CDR3 spans 13 residues. The V end lost 3 bases, the J end lost 4 bases, and 10 bases lay between the germline ends. The chain's CDR3 is CASSARQAYGYTF. CDR3 bases: TGTGCCAGCAGCGCCCGACAGGCCTATGGCTACACCTTC.

This chain joins TRBV7-8 and TRBJ2-4; 14 nucleotides line up with TRBD2. Germline V CDR1 and CDR2: SGHVS, FQNEAQ. V lost 6 bases, J lost 0 bases, and 10 bases stayed unmatched. The CDR3 length is 19 residues. CDR3 coding DNA: TGTGCCAGCAGTTTTCCGACTAGCGGGGGGGCCCTAGCCAAAAACATTCAGTACTTC. This sequence encodes CASSFPTSGGALAKNIQYF.